The present T cell receptor beta chain was sequenced within a study of TIL therapy for anti-PD-1-resistant metastatic lung cancer. Study-wide context: By whole-exome sequencing, median non-synonymous tumor mutation burden was roughly 1.4 mutations per megabase.

Study observations and caveats: After infusion, TIL clonotypes partly replaced peripheral T cells and declined over months.

With 3 bases clipped from V and 7 bases from J, the junction kept 11 bases outside the gene matches. Per the germline V gene, CDR1 is SGDLS and CDR2 is YYNGEE. The CDR3 is made up of 16 amino acids. The libraries were made with immunoSEQ v3. Survey-level samples got 1.5 million to 2 million read pairs; deep-level samples got roughly 4.5-6.5 million. Sequenced by immunoSEQ multiplex PCR; TCRdb stores in-frame clones only, minus some. The table has 20,000 or so clones, 70% to 85% seen once. The time point: pre-treatment sample, taken before nivolumab and TIL therapy. Comment on this clone: Its target is unknown.

The genes are TRBV9 and TRBJ2-7; 12 bases align to TRBD2. The sequence was collected from a person between 30 and 80 years old with non-small cell lung cancer. The starting material was blood, obtained at baseline. CDR3 residues: CASSAELAGGSGEQYF. DNA of the CDR3: TGTGCCAGCAGCGCCGAACTAGCGGGAGGATCCGGGGAGCAGTACTTC.